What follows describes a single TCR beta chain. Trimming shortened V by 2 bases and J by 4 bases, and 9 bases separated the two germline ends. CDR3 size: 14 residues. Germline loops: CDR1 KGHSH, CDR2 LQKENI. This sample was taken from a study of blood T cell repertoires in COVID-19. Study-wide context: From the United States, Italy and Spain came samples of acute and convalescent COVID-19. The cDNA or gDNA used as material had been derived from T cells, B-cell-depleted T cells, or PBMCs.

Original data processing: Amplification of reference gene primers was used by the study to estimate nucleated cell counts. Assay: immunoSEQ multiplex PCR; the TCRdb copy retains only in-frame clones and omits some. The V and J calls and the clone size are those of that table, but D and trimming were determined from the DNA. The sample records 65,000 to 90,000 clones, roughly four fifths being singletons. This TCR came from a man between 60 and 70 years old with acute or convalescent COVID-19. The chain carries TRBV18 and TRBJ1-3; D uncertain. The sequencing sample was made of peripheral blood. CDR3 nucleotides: TGTGCCAGCTCACCAGAACGAACAGGAAACACCATATATTTT. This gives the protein CASSPERTGNTIYF. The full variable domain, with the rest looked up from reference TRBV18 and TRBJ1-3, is NAGVMQNPRHLVRRRGQEARLRCSPMKGHSHVYWYRQLPEEGLKFMVYLQKENIIDESGMPKERFSAEFPKEGPSILRIQQVVRGDSAAYFCASSPERTGNTIYFGEGSWLTVV.